The 4 T cell receptor beta chains listed next were all sequenced from one sample in a study of response to subunit inactivated influenza vaccine (dated by TCRdb to between 2017 and 2018). Library preparation was by RT-PCR. Sequencing used an Illumina HiSeq 2500. Clones were called with MiXCR by TCRdb after fastp trimmed the public reads at Q25, and only in-frame beta chains were retained. Each record represents a unique CDR3 protein, reported with the most common genes and DNA among its rows. The table for this sample lists approximately 300,000 distinct CDR3 sequences; roughly 20% of them were counted only once. The top ten constitute approximately 10% of the sample. Sequencing was performed on PBMCs from blood, taken less than 22 months after vaccination. Source of these receptors: a man in his fifties or sixties who received an inactivated influenza vaccine. Donor details come from another sample of the same person, matched by shared clones.

There are a few counts of this clonotype. This rearrangement joins TRBV6-2 or TRBV6-3 to TRBJ1-1; D may be TRBD1 (5 bases). The CDR3 length is 17 residues. Germline V CDR1 and CDR2: MNHEY, SVGEGT. The V end lost 0 bases, the J end lost 5 bases, and 19 bases lay between the germline ends. The CDR3 region has the DNA TGTGCCAGCAGTTACTCCGGGCAGCTTGGGGCCGCGACTGAAGCTTTCTTT. Protein product: CASSYSGQLGAATEAFF.

This clonotype was observed a few times. The rearrangement uses TRBV10-3 and TRBJ2-3, with D possibly being TRBD2 (5 bases). Between the trimmed V and J ends, which lost 3 bases and 4 bases, there was a span of 8 bases. Germline V gives CDR1 ENHRY, CDR2 SYGVKD. The CDR3 is made up of 13 amino acids. The CDR3 region is CAISDSESDTQYF. As DNA, the CDR3 is TGTGCCATCAGTGATAGCGAATCAGATACGCAGTATTTT.

This clonotype was counted many times. V is TRBV5-1 and J is TRBJ1-4, with D possibly TRBD1 on 6 matching bases. Looked up from germline, CDR1 is SGHRS and CDR2 is YFSETQ. This CDR3 is 16 amino acids long. Trimming stripped 1 base from V and 6 bases from J, with 16 bases between. CDR3 loop: CASSLLGTGRDEKLFF. The CDR3 DNA is TGCGCCAGCAGCTTGCTTGGAACAGGGAGGGATGAAAAACTGTTTTTT. Together with reference TRBV5-1 and TRBJ1-4, the CDR3 gives the full variable domain: KAGVTQTPRYLIKTRGQQVTLSCSPISGHRSVSWYQQTPGQGLQFLFEYFSETQRNKGNFPGRFSGRQFSNSRSEMNVSTLELGDSALYLCASSLLGTGRDEKLFFGSGTQLSVL.

About this clonotype itself: The junction shows a germline mismatch at one end, possibly a read error. The gene calls are TRBV3-1 and TRBJ1-1, with D perhaps matching TRBD1 (5 bases). The CDR3 covers 14 residues. Germline CDR1 and CDR2: LGHDT and YNNKEL (reference sequence). CDR3 coding DNA: TGTGCCAGCAGTCAAGCAGGGATGAACACTGAAGCTTTCTTT. Amino acid sequence: CASSQAGMNTEAFF.